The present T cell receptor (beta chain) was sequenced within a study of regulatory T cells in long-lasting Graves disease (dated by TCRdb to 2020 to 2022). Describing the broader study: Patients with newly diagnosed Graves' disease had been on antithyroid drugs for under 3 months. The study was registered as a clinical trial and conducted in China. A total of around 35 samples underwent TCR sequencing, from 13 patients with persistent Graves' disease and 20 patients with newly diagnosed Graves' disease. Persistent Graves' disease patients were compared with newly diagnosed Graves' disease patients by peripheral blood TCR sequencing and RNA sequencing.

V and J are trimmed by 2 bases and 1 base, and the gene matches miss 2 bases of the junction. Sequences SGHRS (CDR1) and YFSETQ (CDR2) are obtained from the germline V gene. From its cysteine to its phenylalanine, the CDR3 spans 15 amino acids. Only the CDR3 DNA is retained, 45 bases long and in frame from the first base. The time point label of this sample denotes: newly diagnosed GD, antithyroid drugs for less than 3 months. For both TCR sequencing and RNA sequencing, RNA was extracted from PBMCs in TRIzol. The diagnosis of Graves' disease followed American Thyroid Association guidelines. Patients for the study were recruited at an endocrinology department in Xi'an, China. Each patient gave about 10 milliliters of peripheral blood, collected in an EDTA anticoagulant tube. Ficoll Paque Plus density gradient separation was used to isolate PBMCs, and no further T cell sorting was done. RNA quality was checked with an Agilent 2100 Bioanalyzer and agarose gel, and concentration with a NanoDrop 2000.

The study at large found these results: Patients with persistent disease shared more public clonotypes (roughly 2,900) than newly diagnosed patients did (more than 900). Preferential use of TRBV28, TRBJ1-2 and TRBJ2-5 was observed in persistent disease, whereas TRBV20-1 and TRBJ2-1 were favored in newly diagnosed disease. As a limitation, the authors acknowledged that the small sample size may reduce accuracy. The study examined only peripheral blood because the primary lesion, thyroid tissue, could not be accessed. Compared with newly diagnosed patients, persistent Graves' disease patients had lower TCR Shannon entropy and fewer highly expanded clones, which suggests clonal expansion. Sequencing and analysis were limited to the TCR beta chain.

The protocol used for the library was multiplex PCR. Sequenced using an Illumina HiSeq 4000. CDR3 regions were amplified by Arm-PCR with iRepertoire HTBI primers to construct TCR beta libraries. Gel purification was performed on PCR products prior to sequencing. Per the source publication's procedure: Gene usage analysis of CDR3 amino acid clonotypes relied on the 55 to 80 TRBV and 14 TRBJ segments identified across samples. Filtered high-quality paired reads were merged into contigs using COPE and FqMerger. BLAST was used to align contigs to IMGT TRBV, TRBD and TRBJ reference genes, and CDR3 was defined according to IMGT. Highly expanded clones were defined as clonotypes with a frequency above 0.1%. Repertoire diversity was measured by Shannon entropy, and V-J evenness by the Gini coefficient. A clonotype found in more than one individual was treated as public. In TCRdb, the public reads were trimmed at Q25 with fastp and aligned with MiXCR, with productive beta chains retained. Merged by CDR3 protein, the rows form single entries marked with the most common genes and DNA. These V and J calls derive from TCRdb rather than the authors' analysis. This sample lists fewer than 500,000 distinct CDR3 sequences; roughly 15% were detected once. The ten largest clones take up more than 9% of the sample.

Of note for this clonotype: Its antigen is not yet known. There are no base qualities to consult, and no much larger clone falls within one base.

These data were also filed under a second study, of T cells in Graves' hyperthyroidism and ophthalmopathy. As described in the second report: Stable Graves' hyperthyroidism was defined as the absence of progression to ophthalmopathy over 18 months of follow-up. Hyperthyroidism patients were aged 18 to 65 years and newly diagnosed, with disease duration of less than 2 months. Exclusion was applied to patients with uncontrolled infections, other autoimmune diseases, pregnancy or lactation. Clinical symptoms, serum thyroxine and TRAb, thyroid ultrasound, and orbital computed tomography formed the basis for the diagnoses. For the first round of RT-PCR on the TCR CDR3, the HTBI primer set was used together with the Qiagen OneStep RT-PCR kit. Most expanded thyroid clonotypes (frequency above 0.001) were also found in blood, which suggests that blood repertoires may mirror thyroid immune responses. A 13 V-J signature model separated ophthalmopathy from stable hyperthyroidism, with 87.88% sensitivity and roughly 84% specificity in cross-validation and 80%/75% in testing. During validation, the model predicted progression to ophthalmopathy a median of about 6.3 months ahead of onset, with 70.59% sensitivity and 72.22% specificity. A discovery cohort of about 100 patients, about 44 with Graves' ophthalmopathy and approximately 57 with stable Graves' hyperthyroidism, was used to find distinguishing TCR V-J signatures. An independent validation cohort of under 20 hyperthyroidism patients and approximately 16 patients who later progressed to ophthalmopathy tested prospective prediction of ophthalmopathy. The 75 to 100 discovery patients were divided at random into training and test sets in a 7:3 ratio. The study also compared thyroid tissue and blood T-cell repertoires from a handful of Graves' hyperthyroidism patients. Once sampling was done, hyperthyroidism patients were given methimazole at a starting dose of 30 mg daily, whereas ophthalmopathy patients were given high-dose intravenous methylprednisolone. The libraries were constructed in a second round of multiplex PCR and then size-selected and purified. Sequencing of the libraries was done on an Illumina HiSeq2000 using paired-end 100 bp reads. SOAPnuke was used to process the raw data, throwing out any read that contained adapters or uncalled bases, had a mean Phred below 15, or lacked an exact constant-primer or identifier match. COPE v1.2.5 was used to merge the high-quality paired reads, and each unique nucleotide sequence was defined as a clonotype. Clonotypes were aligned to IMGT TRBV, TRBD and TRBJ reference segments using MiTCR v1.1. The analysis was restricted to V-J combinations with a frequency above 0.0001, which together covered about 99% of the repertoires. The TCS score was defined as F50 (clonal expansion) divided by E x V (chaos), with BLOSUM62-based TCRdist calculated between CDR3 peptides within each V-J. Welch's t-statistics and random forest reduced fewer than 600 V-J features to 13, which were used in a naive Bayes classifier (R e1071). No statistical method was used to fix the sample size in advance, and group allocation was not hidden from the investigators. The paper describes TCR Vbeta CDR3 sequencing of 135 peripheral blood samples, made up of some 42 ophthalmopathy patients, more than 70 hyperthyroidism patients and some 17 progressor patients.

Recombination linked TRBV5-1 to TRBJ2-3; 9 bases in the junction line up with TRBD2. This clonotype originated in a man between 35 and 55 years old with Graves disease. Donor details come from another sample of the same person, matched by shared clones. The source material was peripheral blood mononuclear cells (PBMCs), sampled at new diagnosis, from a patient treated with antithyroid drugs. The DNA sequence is TGCGCCAGCAGCTTACCTAGCGGGGGCACAGATACGCAGTATTTT. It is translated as CASSLPSGGTDTQYF.